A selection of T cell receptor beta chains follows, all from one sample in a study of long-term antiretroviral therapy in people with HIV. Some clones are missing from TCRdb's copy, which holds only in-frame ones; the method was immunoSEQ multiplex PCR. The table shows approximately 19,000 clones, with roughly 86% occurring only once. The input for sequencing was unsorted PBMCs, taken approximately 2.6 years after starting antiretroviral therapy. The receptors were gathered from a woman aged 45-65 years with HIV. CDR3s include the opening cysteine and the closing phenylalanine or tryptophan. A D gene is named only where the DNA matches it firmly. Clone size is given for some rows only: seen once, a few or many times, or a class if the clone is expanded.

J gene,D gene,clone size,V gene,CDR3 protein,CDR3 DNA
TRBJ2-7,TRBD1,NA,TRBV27,CASSPGTGGYYEQYF,TGTGCCAGCAGTCCAGGCACAGGGGGGTATTACGAGCAGTACTTC
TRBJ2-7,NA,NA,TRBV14,CASSLTRLAYEQYF,TGTGCCAGCAGCCTAACAAGGCTGGCCTACGAGCAGTACTTC
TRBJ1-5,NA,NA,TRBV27,CASTTSLGSNQPQHF,TGTGCCAGCACCACATCCTTGGGGAGCAATCAGCCCCAGCATTTT
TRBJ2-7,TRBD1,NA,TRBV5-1,CASTSLGQGTEQYF,TGCGCCAGCACTTCCCTGGGACAGGGGACCGAGCAGTACTTC
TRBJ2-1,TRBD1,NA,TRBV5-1,CASSFTGQGYNEQFF,TGCGCCAGCAGCTTTACGGGACAGGGCTACAATGAGCAGTTCTTC
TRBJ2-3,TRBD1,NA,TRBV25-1,CASRGQGELGDTQYF,TGTGCCAGCAGAGGACAGGGGGAATTGGGAGATACGCAGTATTTT
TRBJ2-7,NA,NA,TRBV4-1,CASSQEITSYEQYF,TGCGCCAGCAGCCAAGAGATAACTAGCTACGAGCAGTACTTC
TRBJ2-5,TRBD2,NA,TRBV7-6,CASSLNGVAGEETQYF,TGTGCCAGCAGCTTAAACGGGGTAGCGGGAGAAGAGACCCAGTACTTC
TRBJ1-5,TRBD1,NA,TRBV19,CASSTTGRTDQPQHF,TGTGCCAGTAGTACGACAGGGAGAACGGATCAGCCCCAGCATTTT
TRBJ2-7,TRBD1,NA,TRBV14,CASSPGQGVSYEQYF,TGTGCCAGCAGCCCCGGACAGGGGGTTTCCTACGAGCAGTACTTC
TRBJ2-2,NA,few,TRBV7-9,CAKTGLTGELFF,TGTGCCAAAACAGGACTCACCGGGGAGCTGTTTTTT
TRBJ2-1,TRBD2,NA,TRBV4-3,CASSPLAEYNEQFF,TGCGCCAGCAGCCCGCTAGCGGAGTACAATGAGCAGTTCTTC
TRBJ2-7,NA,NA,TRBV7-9,CASSSTNKNPDEQYF,TGTGCCAGCAGCTCCACCAACAAGAACCCGGACGAGCAGTACTTC
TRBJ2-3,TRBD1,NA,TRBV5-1,CASSFGQGTDTQYF,TGCGCCAGCAGCTTCGGACAGGGCACAGATACGCAGTATTTT
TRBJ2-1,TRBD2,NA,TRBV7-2,CASSLVAGRQGGEQFF,TGTGCCAGCAGCTTAGTAGCGGGACGCCAAGGGGGTGAGCAGTTCTTC
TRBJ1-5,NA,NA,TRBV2,CASSAETLKPNQPQHF,TGTGCCAGCAGTGCGGAAACCCTTAAACCCAATCAGCCCCAGCATTTT
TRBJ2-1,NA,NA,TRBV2,CASSDGALMNEQFF,TGTGCCAGCAGTGATGGCGCCCTCATGAATGAGCAGTTCTTC
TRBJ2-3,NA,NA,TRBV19,CASSIGTDTQYF,TGTGCCAGTAGTATTGGGACAGATACGCAGTATTTT
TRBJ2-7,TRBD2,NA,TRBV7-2,CASSLGRGGRLEQYF,TGTGCCAGCAGCTTAGGAAGGGGCGGGAGGTTAGAGCAGTACTTC
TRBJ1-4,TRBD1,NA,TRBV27,CASSAPGTGGEKLFF,TGTGCCAGCAGTGCCCCCGGGACAGGGGGTGAAAAACTGTTTTTT
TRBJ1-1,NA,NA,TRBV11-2,CASSLAYTEAFF,TGTGCCAGCAGCTTAGCGTACACTGAAGCTTTCTTT
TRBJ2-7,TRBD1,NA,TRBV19,CASTKGGLASSEQYF,TGTGCCAGTACCAAAGGGGGCCTAGCCAGTTCCGAGCAGTACTTC
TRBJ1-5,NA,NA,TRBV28,CASSPGQFNQPQHF,TGTGCCAGCAGCCCTGGACAGTTCAATCAGCCCCAGCATTTT
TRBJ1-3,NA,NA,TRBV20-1,CSARDQGTIYF,TGCAGTGCTAGAGATCAGGGAACCATATATTTT
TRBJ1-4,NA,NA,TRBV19,CASNGWEGGEKLFF,TGTGCCAGTAATGGTTGGGAGGGCGGTGAAAAACTGTTTTTT
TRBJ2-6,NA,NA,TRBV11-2,CASSFRRIDYSGANVLTF,TGTGCCAGCAGCTTTCGCCGGATCGACTACTCTGGGGCCAACGTCCTGACTTTC
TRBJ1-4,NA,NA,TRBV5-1,CASSSLGGRDEKLFF,TGCGCCAGCAGCTCCCTAGGGGGGCGCGATGAAAAACTGTTTTTT
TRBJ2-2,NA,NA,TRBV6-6,CASSTGGGRAGELFF,TGTGCCAGCAGTACCGGAGGGGGGCGTGCCGGGGAGCTGTTTTTT
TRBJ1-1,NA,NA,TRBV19,CASSIDRGVYTEAFF,TGTGCCAGTAGTATAGATCGCGGTGTCTACACTGAAGCTTTCTTT
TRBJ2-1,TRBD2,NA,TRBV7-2,CASSLEGSGGYNEQFF,TGTGCCAGCAGCTTAGAGGGTAGCGGGGGGTACAATGAGCAGTTCTTC
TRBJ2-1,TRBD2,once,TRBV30,CAWSVGGSSHEQFF,TGTGCCTGGAGTGTGGGGGGGAGTAGCCATGAGCAGTTCTTC
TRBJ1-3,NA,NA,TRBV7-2,CASSRLEGPGNTIYF,TGTGCCAGCAGCCGTCTCGAGGGGCCTGGAAACACCATATATTTT